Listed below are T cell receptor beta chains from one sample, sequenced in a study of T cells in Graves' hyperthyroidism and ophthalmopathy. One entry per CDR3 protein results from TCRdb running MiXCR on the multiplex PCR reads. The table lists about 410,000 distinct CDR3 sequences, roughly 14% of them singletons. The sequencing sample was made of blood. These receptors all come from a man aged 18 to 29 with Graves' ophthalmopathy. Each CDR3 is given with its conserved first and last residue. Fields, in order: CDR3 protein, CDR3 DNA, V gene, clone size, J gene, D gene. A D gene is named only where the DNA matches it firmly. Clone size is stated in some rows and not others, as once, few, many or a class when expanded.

CDR3 protein: CASSSPTLNTEAFF
CDR3 DNA: TGTGCCAGCAGTTCCCCAACACTGAACACTGAAGCTTTCTTT
V gene: TRBV27
clone size: many
J gene: TRBJ1-1
D gene: NA

CDR3 protein: CASSFDRQGRTSIDEQFF
CDR3 DNA: TGCGCCAGCAGCTTTGACCGACAGGGGAGGACTAGCATCGATGAGCAGTTCTTC
V gene: TRBV5-1
clone size: many
J gene: TRBJ2-1
D gene: NA

CDR3 protein: CASSYIDRVYGYTF
CDR3 DNA: TGTGCCAGCAGTTACATAGACAGGGTCTATGGCTACACCTTC
V gene: TRBV6-1
clone size: NA
J gene: TRBJ1-2
D gene: TRBD1

CDR3 protein: CASSYGHSGTEAFF
CDR3 DNA: TGCGCCAGCAGCTATGGACACTCGGGGACTGAAGCTTTCTTT
V gene: TRBV4-1
clone size: once
J gene: TRBJ1-1
D gene: NA

CDR3 protein: CAISDGQGDEQYF
CDR3 DNA: TGTGCCATCAGTGATGGACAGGGAGACGAGCAGTACTTC
V gene: TRBV10-3
clone size: NA
J gene: TRBJ2-7
D gene: TRBD1

CDR3 protein: CASRYGGAYEQYF
CDR3 DNA: TGCGCCAGCAGATATGGGGGGGCCTACGAGCAGTACTTC
V gene: TRBV5-1
clone size: many
J gene: TRBJ2-7
D gene: TRBD2

CDR3 protein: CATSDPGQPFNQPQHF
CDR3 DNA: TGTGCCACCAGTGACCCTGGACAGCCCTTCAATCAGCCCCAGCATTTT
V gene: TRBV24-1
clone size: many
J gene: TRBJ1-5
D gene: NA

CDR3 protein: CASSLGSGGTDTQYF
CDR3 DNA: TGTGCCAGCAGCTTGGGTAGCGGGGGAACAGATACGCAGTATTTT
V gene: TRBV7-9
clone size: many
J gene: TRBJ2-3
D gene: TRBD2

CDR3 protein: CATQPTSGNTIYF
CDR3 DNA: TGTGCCACCCAACCCACGTCTGGAAACACCATATATTTT
V gene: TRBV12-3/TRBV12-4
clone size: many
J gene: TRBJ1-3
D gene: NA

CDR3 protein: CATSRAGGALQETQYF
CDR3 DNA: TGTGCCACCAGCAGAGCCGGCGGGGCACTCCAAGAGACCCAGTACTTC
V gene: TRBV15
clone size: NA
J gene: TRBJ2-5
D gene: NA

CDR3 protein: CASSAYLNTEAFF
CDR3 DNA: TGTGCCAGCAGTGCTTATCTAAACACTGAAGCTTTCTTT
V gene: TRBV6-1
clone size: many
J gene: TRBJ1-1
D gene: NA

CDR3 protein: CASSWVPHTGELFF
CDR3 DNA: TGCGCCAGCAGCTGGGTCCCTCACACCGGGGAGCTGTTTTTT
V gene: TRBV10-1
clone size: few
J gene: TRBJ2-2
D gene: NA

CDR3 protein: CASMADPSTDTQYF
CDR3 DNA: TGCGCCAGCATGGCCGACCCTAGCACAGATACGCAGTATTTT
V gene: TRBV5-1
clone size: few
J gene: TRBJ2-3
D gene: NA